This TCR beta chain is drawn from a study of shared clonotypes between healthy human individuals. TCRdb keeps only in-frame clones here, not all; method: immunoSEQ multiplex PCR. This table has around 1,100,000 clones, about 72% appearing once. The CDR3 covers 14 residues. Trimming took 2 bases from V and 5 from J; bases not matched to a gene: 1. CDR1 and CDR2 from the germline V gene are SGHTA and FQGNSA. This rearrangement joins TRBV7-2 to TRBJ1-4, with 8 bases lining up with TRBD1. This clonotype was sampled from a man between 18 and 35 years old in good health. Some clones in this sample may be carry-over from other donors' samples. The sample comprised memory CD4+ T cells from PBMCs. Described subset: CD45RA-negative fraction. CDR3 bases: TGTGCCAGCAGCTTAAGACAGGGGAATGAAAAACTGTTTTTT. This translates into CASSLRQGNEKLFF.